What follows describes a single T cell receptor (beta chain). The antigen is unknown. The entry originates in a study of beta chain features in type 1 diabetes. Study background: Patient and healthy donor groups were alike in age, gender and cell yields.

Study outcomes and limitations: VDJ junctions from type 1 diabetes patients carried fewer insertions and larger deletions. Researchers reported that naive, central memory and Treg TCRB repertoires appeared more similar in patients than in healthy donors. TCRB CDR3s were moderately but significantly shorter in Type 1 diabetes patients in all four CD4+ subsets. No resolution was reached here on whether HLA type influences TCRB rearrangement.

Germline V gene sequence: CDR1 MNHNY, CDR2 SVGAGI (reference sequence). This CDR3 is 14 amino acids long. Trimming cost V 6 bases and J 3 bases; bases outside gene matches: 3. Expressed TCRB transcripts were sequenced because the entire RNA isolate underwent reverse transcription. Measured with immunoSEQ multiplex PCR; TCRdb has only the in-frame clones, and not every one. The data hold a few hundred thousand clones, with about 23% observed a single time. The sample comprised naive CD4+ T cells from blood. This TCR derives from a woman between 25 and 40 years old with type 1 diabetes. V usage is TRBV6-6 and J usage is TRBJ2-7, with 12 positions matching TRBD2. The CDR3 nucleotides read TGTGCCAGCAGACGACTAGCGGGAGACTACGAGCAGTACTTC. Its protein is CASRRLAGDYEQYF.